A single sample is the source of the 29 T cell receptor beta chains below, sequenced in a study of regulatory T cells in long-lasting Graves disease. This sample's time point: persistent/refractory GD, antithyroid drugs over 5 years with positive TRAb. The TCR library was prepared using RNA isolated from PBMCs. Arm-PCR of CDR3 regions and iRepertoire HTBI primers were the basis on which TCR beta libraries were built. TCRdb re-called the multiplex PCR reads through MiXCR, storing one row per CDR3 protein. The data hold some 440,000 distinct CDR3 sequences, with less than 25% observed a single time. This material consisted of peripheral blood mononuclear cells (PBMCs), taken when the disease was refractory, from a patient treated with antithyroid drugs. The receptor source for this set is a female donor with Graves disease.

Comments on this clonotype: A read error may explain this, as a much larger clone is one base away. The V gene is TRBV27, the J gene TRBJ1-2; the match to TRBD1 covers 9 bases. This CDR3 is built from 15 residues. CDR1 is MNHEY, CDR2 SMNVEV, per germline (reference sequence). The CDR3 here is CASSISSGTGSGYTF. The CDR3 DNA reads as TGTGCCAGCAGTATATCCTCCGGGACAGGGAGCGGCTACACCTTC.

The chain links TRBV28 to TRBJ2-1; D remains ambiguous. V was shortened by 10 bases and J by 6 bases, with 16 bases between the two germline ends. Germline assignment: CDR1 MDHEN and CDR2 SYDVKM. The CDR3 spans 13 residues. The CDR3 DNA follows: TGTGCCATACGCCCAAATTCGGTCAATGAGCAGTTCTTC. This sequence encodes CAIRPNSVNEQFF.

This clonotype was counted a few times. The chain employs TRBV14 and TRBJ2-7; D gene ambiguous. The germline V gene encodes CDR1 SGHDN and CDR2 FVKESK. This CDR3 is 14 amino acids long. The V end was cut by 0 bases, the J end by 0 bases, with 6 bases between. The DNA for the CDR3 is TGTGCCAGCAGCCAAGATTGGGACTCCTACGAGCAGTACTTC. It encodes CASSQDWDSYEQYF.

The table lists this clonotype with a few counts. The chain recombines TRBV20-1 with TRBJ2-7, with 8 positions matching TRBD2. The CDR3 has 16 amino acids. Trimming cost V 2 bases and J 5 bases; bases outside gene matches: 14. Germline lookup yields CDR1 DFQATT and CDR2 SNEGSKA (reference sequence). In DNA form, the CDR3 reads TGCAGTGCTAGATCCCCGGGGGGGAGGGCCCGGCACGAGCAGTACTTC. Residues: CSARSPGGRARHEQYF.

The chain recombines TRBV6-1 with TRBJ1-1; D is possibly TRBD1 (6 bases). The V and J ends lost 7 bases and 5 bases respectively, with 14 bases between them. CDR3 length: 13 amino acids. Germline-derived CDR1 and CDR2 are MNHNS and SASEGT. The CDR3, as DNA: TGTGCCAGCATCGACAGGATGGAGACTGAAGCTTTCTTT. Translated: CASIDRMETEAFF.

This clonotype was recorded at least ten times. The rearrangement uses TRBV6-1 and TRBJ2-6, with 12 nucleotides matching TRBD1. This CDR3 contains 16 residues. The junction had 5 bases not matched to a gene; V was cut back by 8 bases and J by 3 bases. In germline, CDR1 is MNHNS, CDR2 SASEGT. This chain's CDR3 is CASRDRGRVGANVLTF. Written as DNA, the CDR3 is TGTGCCAGCCGGGACAGGGGGCGAGTTGGGGCCAACGTCCTGACTTTC.

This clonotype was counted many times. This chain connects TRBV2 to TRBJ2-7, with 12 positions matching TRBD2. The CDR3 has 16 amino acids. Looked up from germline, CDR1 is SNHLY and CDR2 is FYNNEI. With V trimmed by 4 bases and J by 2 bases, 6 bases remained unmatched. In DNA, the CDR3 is TGTGCCAGCAGTGCGGGTAGACTAGCGGGGGCCTACGAGCAGTACTTC. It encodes CASSAGRLAGAYEQYF.

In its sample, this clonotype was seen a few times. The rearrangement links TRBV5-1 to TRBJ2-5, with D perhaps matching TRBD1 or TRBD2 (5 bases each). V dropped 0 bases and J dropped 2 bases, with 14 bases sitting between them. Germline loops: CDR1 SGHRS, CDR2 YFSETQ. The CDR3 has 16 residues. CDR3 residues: CASSLEGTASQETQYF. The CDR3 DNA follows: TGCGCCAGCAGCTTGGAGGGGACGGCCTCACAAGAGACCCAGTACTTC.

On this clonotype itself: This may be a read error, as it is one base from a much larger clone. CDR3 coding DNA: TGTGTCAGCAGTGAGGACTACACCGGGGAGCTGTTTTTT. Residues: CVSSEDYTGELFF. The V gene is TRBV6-1, the J gene TRBJ2-2, with D perhaps TRBD2 (5 bases). Germline CDR1 MNHNS, CDR2 SASEGT. The CDR3 has 13 residues.

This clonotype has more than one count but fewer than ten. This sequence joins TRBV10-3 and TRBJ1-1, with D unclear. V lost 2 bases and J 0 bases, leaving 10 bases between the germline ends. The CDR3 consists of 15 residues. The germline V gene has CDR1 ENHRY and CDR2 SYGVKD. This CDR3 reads CAISEEPGMNTEAFF. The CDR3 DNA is TGTGCCATCAGTGAGGAGCCAGGCATGAACACTGAAGCTTTCTTT.

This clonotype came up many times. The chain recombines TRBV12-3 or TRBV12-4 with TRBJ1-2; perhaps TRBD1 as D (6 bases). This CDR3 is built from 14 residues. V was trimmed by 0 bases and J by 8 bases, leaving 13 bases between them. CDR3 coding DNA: TGTGCCAGCAGTTTAGCGCCGGGGGCGGGGGGCTACACCTTC. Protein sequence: CASSLAPGAGGYTF.

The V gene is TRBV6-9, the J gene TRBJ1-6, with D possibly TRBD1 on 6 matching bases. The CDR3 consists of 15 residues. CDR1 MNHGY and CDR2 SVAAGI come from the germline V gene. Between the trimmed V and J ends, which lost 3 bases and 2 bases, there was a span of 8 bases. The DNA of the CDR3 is TGTGCCAGCAGTTACCAGGGGCCCTATAATTCACCCCTCCACTTT. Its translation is CASSYQGPYNSPLHF.

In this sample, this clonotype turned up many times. The CDR3 here is CASRVSRGFNYGYTF. CDR3 coding DNA: TGTGCCAGCAGGGTTTCCAGGGGATTTAACTATGGCTACACCTTC. This sequence joins TRBV12-3 or TRBV12-4 and TRBJ1-2; tentatively, D is TRBD1 (6 bases). Trimming cost V 6 bases and J 1 base, with 15 bases left between them. The length of the CDR3 is 15 residues.

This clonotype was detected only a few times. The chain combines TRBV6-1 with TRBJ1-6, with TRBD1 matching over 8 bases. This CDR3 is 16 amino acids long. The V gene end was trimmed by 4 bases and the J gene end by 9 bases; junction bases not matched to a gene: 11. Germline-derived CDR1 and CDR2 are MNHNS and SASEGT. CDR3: CASSVRHRGVGSPLHF. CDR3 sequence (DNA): TGTGCCAGCAGTGTTAGGCACAGGGGGGTGGGTTCACCCCTCCACTTT.

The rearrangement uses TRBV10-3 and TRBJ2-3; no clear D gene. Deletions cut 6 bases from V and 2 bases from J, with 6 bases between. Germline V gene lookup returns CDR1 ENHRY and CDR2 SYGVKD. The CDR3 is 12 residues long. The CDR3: CAIRDNTDTQYF. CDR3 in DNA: TGTGCCATCAGAGATAACACAGATACGCAGTATTTT.

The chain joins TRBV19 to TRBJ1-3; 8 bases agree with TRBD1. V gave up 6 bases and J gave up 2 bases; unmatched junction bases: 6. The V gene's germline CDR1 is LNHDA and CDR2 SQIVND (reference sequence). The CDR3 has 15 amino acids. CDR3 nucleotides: TGTGCCAGTAGACTGACAGGGGACGCTGGAAACACCATATATTTT. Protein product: CASRLTGDAGNTIYF.

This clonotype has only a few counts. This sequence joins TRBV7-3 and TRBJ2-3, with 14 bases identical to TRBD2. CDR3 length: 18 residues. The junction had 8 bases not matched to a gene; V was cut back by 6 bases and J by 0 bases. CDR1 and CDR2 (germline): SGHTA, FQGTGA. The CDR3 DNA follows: TGTGCCAGCAGGCCCGGGACTAGCGGGAGCTTTAGCACAGATACGCAGTATTTT. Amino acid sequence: CASRPGTSGSFSTDTQYF.

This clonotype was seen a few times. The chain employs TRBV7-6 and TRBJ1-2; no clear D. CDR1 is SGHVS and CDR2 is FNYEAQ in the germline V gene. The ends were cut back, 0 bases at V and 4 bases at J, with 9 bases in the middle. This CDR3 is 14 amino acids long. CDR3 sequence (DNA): TGTGCCAGCAGCTTAGCCTACAAATTCTATGGCTACACCTTC. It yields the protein CASSLAYKFYGYTF. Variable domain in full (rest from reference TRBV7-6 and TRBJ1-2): GAGVSQSPRYKVTKRGQDVALRCDPISGHVSLYWYRQALGQGPEFLTYFNYEAQQDKSGLPNDRFSAERPEGSISTLTIQRTEQRDSAMYRCASSLAYKFYGYTFGSGTRLTVV.

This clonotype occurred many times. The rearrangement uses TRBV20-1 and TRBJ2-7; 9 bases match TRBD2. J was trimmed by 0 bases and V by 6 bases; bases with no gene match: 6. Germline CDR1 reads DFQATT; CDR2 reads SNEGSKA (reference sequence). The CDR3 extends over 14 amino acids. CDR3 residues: CSATSGRRSYEQYF. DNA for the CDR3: TGCAGTGCGACGAGCGGGAGGCGCTCCTACGAGCAGTACTTC.

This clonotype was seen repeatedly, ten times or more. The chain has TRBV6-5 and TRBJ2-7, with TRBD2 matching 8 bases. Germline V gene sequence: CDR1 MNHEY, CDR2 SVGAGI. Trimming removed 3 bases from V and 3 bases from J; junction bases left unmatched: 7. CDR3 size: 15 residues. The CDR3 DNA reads TGTGCCAGCAGTTATGGACGGGAGGGACGCTACGAGCAGTACTTC. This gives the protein CASSYGREGRYEQYF.

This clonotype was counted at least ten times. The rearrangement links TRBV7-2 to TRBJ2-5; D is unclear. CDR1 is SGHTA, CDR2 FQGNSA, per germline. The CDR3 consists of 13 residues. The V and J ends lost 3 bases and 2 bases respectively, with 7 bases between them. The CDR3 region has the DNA TGTGCCAGCAGCTTTGACGGGCAAGAGACCCAGTACTTC. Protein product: CASSFDGQETQYF.

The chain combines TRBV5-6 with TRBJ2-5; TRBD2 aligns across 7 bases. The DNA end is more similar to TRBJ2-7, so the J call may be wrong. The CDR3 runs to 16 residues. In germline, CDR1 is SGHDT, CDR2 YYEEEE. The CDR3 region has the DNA TGTGCCAGCAGCCCGGTGGGGAGGGCGCGATTTGGCGAGCAGTACTTC. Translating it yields CASSPVGRARFGEQYF.

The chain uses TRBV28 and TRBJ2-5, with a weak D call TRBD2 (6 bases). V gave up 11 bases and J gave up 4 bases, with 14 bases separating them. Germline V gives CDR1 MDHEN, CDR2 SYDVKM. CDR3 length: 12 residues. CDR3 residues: CAAWGVGETQYF. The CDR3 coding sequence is TGTGCCGCGTGGGGGGTGGGAGAGACCCAGTACTTC.

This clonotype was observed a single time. CDR3 bases: TGTGCCAGCAGCTTATGGCCGCAACACAATGAGCAGTTCTTC. Translating gives CASSLWPQHNEQFF. The rearrangement joins TRBV7-2 to TRBJ2-1; D ambiguous. This CDR3 has 14 amino acids. CDR1 SGHTA and CDR2 FQGNSA come from the germline V gene. Deletions cut 2 bases from V and 5 bases from J, with 10 bases between. The full variable domain, completed using reference TRBV7-2 and TRBJ2-1, is GAGVSQSPSNKVTEKGKDVELRCDPISGHTALYWYRQSLGQGLEFLIYFQGNSAPDKSGLPSDRFSAERTGGSVSTLTIQRTQQEDSAVYLCASSLWPQHNEQFFGPGTRLTVL.

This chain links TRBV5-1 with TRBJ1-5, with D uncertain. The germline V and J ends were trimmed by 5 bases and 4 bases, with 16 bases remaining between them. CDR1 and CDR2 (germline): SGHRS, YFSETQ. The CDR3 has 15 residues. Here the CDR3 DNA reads TGCGCCAGCAGACTTTCTGGCGGAGATAATCAGCCCCAGCATTTT. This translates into CASRLSGGDNQPQHF.

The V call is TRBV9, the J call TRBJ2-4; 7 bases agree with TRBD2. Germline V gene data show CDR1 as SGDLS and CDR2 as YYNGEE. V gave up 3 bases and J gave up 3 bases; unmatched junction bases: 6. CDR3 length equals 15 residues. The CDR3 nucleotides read TGTGCCAGCAGCGCTGGGGGGGAAAGCAAAAACATTCAGTACTTC. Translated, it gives CASSAGGESKNIQYF.

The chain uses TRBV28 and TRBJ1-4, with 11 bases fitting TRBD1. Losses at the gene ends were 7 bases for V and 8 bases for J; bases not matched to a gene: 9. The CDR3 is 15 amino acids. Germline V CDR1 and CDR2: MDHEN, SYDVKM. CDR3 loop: CASTPGQGVGEKLFF. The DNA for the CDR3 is TGTGCCAGCACCCCGGGACAGGGGGTAGGAGAAAAACTGTTTTTT.

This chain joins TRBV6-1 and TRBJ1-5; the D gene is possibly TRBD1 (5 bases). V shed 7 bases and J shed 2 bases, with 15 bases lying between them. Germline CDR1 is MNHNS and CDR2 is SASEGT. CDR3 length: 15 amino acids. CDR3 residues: CASTRTFGGNQPQHF. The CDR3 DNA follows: TGTGCCAGCACCAGGACATTCGGGGGCAATCAGCCCCAGCATTTT.

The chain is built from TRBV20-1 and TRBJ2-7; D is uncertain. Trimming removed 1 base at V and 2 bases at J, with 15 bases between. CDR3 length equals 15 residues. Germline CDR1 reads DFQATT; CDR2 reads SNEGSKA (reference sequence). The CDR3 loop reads CSARVPGPITYEQYF. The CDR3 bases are TGCAGTGCTAGAGTCCCAGGACCGATAACCTACGAGCAGTACTTC.